This record concerns one T cell receptor beta chain sequence. Its antigen is as yet unknown. This CDR3 is 16 amino acids long. In germline, CDR1 is LGHDT, CDR2 YNNKEL (reference sequence). Between the trimmed V and J ends, which lost 6 bases and 2 bases, there was a span of 18 bases. Primers used in a second PCR of roughly 6 to 11 cycles were a sample-barcoded 5' primer and a J-beta primer mix. TCRdb called the 5' RACE reads again in MiXCR, with one record for every CDR3 protein. Among some 700,000 distinct CDR3 sequences, about 20% were seen once, and the ten largest hold 20% to 25%. This entry comes from a study of blood T cells in healthy people across ages. Whole-study results and caveats: Among long-lived donors, naive CD4+ cells were more numerous and diversity higher than in aged donors.

Each sample provided at least 5 micrograms of extracted total RNA. Sequenced input: blood. The chain couples TRBV3-1 to TRBJ2-3; the D is unclear. The source is a man aged 65-85 years in good health. The CDR3 here is CASRRSGLLPTDTQYF. In nucleotides, the CDR3 is TGTGCCAGCAGACGATCCGGGCTATTACCCACAGATACGCAGTATTTT.